One and the same sample provided the 11 T cell receptor beta chains below, sequenced in a study of blood T cells in healthy people across ages. Primed by a sample-barcoded 5' primer and a J-beta primer mix, a second PCR proceeded for roughly 6 to 12 cycles. TCRdb redid the calling of the 5' RACE reads with MiXCR, one entry per CDR3 protein. The sample has 650,000 to 800,000 distinct CDR3 sequences, around two fifths seen once. Specimen: blood. The receptor source for this set is a man between 60 and 70 years old in good health.

The genes are TRBV12-3 or TRBV12-4 and TRBJ2-7, with D uncertain. CDR3 length: 16 residues. Trimming removed 3 bases at V and 7 bases at J, with 22 bases between. The CDR3 spells CASSFFGGPNNNEQYF. The CDR3 DNA reads as TGTGCCAGCAGTTTCTTTGGTGGGCCGAATAACAATGAGCAGTACTTC.

This clonotype was seen once. The gene calls are TRBV18 and TRBJ1-1; TRBD1 matches 8 bases. Trimming cost V 2 bases and J 0 bases; bases outside gene matches: 8. This CDR3 has 17 amino acids. Germline V gene lookup returns CDR1 KGHSH and CDR2 LQKENI. The CDR3 DNA sequence: TGTGCCAGCTCACCAACGGGGGGACAGGTGATGAACACTGAAGCTTTCTTT. Translation gives CASSPTGGQVMNTEAFF. Drawing the rest from reference TRBV18 and TRBJ1-1, the complete variable domain is NAGVMQNPRHLVRRRGQEARLRCSPMKGHSHVYWYRQLPEEGLKFMVYLQKENIIDESGMPKERFSAEFPKEGPSILRIQQVVRGDSAAYFCASSPTGGQVMNTEAFFGQGTRLTVV.

The rearrangement joins TRBV6-2 or TRBV6-3 to TRBJ2-5; a weak D match, TRBD1 (6 bases). CDR1 is MNHEY, CDR2 SVGEGT, per germline. V was cut by 8 bases and J by 4 bases, with 20 bases left in between. The CDR3 has 15 residues. Here the CDR3 reads CASRSPGQLRETQYF. CDR3 coding DNA: TGTGCCAGCCGATCACCAGGACAGCTCCGAGAGACCCAGTACTTC.

The V and J genes are TRBV9 and TRBJ2-3; D may be TRBD2 (5 bases). V dropped 4 bases and J dropped 4 bases, with 16 bases sitting between them. This CDR3 has 15 residues. Germline V lookup: CDR1 SGDLS, CDR2 YYNGEE. The CDR3 here is CASSSTGFEADTQYF. In DNA, the CDR3 is TGTGCCAGCAGCTCTACGGGGTTTGAGGCAGATACGCAGTATTTT.

This clonotype has ten or more counts. The J gene is TRBJ2-4, the V gene TRBV6-5, with D unclear. Germline CDR1 MNHEY, CDR2 SVGAGI. CDR3 length: 15 residues. Deletions cut 6 bases from V and 0 bases from J, with 12 bases between. CDR3 DNA sequence: TGTGCCAGCAGACCCATCCAGCTAGCCAAAAACATTCAGTACTTC. This sequence encodes CASRPIQLAKNIQYF.

V and J are TRBV4-2 and TRBJ2-3; 7 bases line up with TRBD2. CDR1 is LGHNA, CDR2 YNFKEQ, per germline. V shed 0 bases, J shed 8 bases, and the junction held 8 bases outside the gene matches. This CDR3 comprises 15 residues. The CDR3 is CASSQEGKERGTQYF. For the CDR3, the DNA is TGTGCCAGCAGCCAAGAAGGGAAAGAGCGGGGTACGCAGTATTTT.

The chain employs TRBV24-1 and TRBJ2-3, with 13 bases matching TRBD2. V lost 4 bases, J lost 5 bases, and 5 bases stayed unmatched. The CDR3 length is 16 residues. CDR1 and CDR2 (germline): KGHDR, SFDVKD. The CDR3 loop reads CATSERLAGGIDTQYF. The CDR3 nucleotides read TGTGCCACCAGTGAGAGACTAGCGGGGGGAATAGATACGCAGTATTTT.

This clonotype was observed at least ten times. The genes are TRBV29-1 and TRBJ1-1, with 9 bases fitting TRBD1. This CDR3 spans 14 amino acids. Per germline, CDR1 SQVTM and CDR2 ANQGSEA. The junction had 8 bases not matched to a gene; V was cut back by 4 bases and J by 5 bases. The CDR3 nucleotides are TGCAGCGTTGGTAACAGGGGGCTGTGGACTGAAGCTTTCTTT. Its translation is CSVGNRGLWTEAFF.

The CDR3 nucleotides are TGTGCCAGCTCACCAACTGGGGTCCTAAATTCACCCCTCCACTTT. Encoded protein: CASSPTGVLNSPLHF. The rearrangement links TRBV18 to TRBJ1-6; D unclear. V shed 2 bases and J shed 7 bases, with 12 bases lying between them. Per the germline V gene, CDR1 is KGHSH and CDR2 is LQKENI. This CDR3 region has 15 residues.

The chain has TRBV2 and TRBJ2-5, with 8 bases lining up with TRBD1. CDR3 size: 17 residues. Germline assignment: CDR1 SNHLY and CDR2 FYNNEI. The trim removed 8 bases at V and 4 bases at J, leaving 18 bases unmatched. CDR3 sequence (DNA): TGTGCCAGCGCGCGTGGGACAGGCCAATATCGGGTAGAGACCCAGTACTTC. It translates to CASARGTGQYRVETQYF.

This chain uses TRBV4-1 with TRBJ2-1, with 10 bases matching TRBD1. V was clipped by 5 bases and J by 15 bases; unmatched bases: 16. This CDR3 region has 15 residues. Per the germline V gene, CDR1 is MGHRA and CDR2 is YSYEKL. Here the CDR3 reads CASSGTGQGRGSPFF. The CDR3 DNA follows: TGCGCCAGCAGCGGGACGGGACAGGGGCGCGGAAGTCCGTTCTTC.